This T cell receptor beta chain was captured in a study of cytomegalovirus exposure and HLA in healthy donors (TCRdb year 2017). A note on the overall study: An earlier analysis of several hundred of the donors reported roughly 270 Gb of sequence data and 117 million unique TCR beta sequences from roughly 200 million T cells. An earlier analysis of several hundred of the donors used high-throughput TCR beta sequencing to judge whether each TCR beta V gene segment behaved as functional or pseudogenic. To predict cytomegalovirus infection status, the study combined high-throughput TCR immunosequencing, statistical association of individual TCRs with disease status, and machine learning. The number of typed donors differed by locus: about 620-630 for A, B, C, DRB1 and DQB1; approximately 530 for DQA1; over 600 for DPA1; and about 450 for DPB1. In the later analysis, no new phenotypic data were used to find candidate immune exposures; instead, reliance was placed on TCR beta sequences and their occurrence across donors. The study was designed to test whether signatures of past pathogen exposure could be identified by cataloging public T cell receptors. All discovery cohort repertoires had been generated on a single sequencing platform. Among approximately 370 genotyped donors of the cohort, an average of roughly 230,000 unique TCR beta nucleotide sequences was sequenced per donor, of which roughly 17% were non-productive. A later genetic analysis took genome-wide SNP genotypes for about 55% of the roughly 700 donors and used that subset as a discovery cohort. Roughly 290 gigabases of sequencing data and approximately 92 million unique TCR sequences made up an early release that covered under 750 HLA-typed donors. Donor age, sex, ethnicity and CMV serostatus were compiled together with the repertoire data. Roughly 5 DR-DQ haplotypes were handled as single units for association and clustering, since linkage in the cohort was strong. The genetic ancestry cluster associated with self-reported Caucasian donors included approximately 85% of the 350 to 500 genotyped donors. A separate validation cohort of roughly 130 different subjects was used in addition to the approximately 670-subject first cohort. In a later analysis, previously published TCR beta repertoires from 500 to 750 donors were re-analyzed and high-resolution HLA genotyping was added so that TCR occurrence patterns could be studied. Both class I and class II loci were covered by HLA typing, at four-digit resolution. The study used immunosequencing to profile the T cell repertoires of approximately 690 subjects and linked those repertoires to cytomegalovirus serostatus.

The investigation overall reported the following: Three of the identified cytomegalovirus-associated TCR beta chains were confirmed in vitro to be specific for cytomegalovirus antigens. The study gave a list of 150 to 200 TCR beta chains associated with cytomegalovirus. Because some donors lacked HLA typing at each locus, the association tests relied only on the typed subset. In a later analysis, HLA-associated TCR beta chains were found to be more clonally expanded and to have lower generation probabilities than equally common non-associated chains. A later analysis found that most CMV-associated TCR beta chains appeared HLA-restricted, with HLA associations seemingly driven largely by CMV exposure. Because the 87-base-pair reads could not distinguish some IMGT-functional V segments, including TRBV6-2 and TRBV6-3, those segments were excluded. The authors suggested that the approach could potentially be generalized to other disease states and immunological phenotypes. When HLA alleles, especially DR and DQ, strongly co-occurred, attributing TCR associations to individual alleles was difficult. A later analysis reported that several top co-occurrence clusters appeared linked to parvovirus B19, influenza, CMV and Epstein-Barr virus. The cohort was sequenced for TCR beta chains only, and without alpha or paired-chain data the features that could be detected were limited. The classifier was reported to diagnose cytomegalovirus status with high specificity and sensitivity in both the original cohort and the validation cohort. In a later genetic analysis, a missense DCLRE1C variant was associated with V-gene and J-gene trimming of TCR beta chains, and the association was replicated in an independent cohort. Because counts were too low, roughly 16 rarely observed V segments, including chromosome 9 orphons, were left out of the earlier analysis of about 500 of the donors. The presence/absence analyses assumed that sequencing depth was roughly uniform across donors, and that assumption may not be true. A further reported finding was that TCR beta sequences accurately predicted the HLA-A and HLA-B alleles for most subjects in the first cohort. In a later genetic analysis, fewer N-insertions in productive TCRs were reported among donors in an Asian-associated ancestry cluster than the approximately 710-donor mean. At a false discovery rate of 0.05, a later analysis linked 16,951 TCR beta sequences to specific HLA alleles. In a later analysis, the rate of TCR association differed among HLA loci, with DRB1 alleles having the most associated TCRs and HLA-C alleles having the fewest. Broadly in line with IMGT annotations, most TCR beta V segments showed up in productive rearrangements about 87% or about 30% of the time in an earlier analysis of several hundred of the donors. Correlated functional status among segregating V segments might reflect linkage disequilibrium, but an unknown experimental factor could not be ruled out. Immune exposure information for the cohort was limited to CMV serostatus. Most TCR sequences were observed very rarely across donors, whereas some public TCRs were present in many individuals. A cluster of highly shared sequence variants was judged likely to represent a technical artifact of the sequencing pipeline.

V is clipped by 6 bases and J by 0 bases, and the sequence between their germline boundaries is 15 bases long. The CDR3 spans 15 residues, from the cysteine through the phenylalanine. The sequence is cut down to CDR3 DNA, 45 bases in frame from base 1. CDR1 and CDR2, looked up from the germline V gene (reference sequence), are SGHNT and YYREEE. The method behind the library was the immunoSEQ multiplex PCR assay. For the multiplex PCR, a mixture combining 60 forward primers for TCR Vbeta segments and 13 reverse primers for TCR Jbeta segments was used. The CDR3 region of rearranged TCR beta genes was amplified from genomic DNA with a multiplex PCR assay. On the Illumina HiSeq System, the amplified TCR beta libraries were sequenced as 87-base-pair reads. The original pipeline was this. Across the 600 to 700 repertoires, a later analysis counted tens of millions of unique TCR beta chains, roughly 11 million of which were shared by at least two donors. Raw reads were error-corrected and collapsed into unique sequences with a nearest-neighbor algorithm that merged closely related sequences to remove PCR and sequencing errors. V, D and J gene segments were assigned by aligning CDR3 sequences to IMGT reference sequences. For a sequence to be retained, a match of at least six nucleotides was required to both a V gene segment and a J gene segment. Rearrangements were called productive when the CDR3 lacked stop codons and stayed in frame with V and J; all others were non-productive. CDR3 was defined according to IMGT convention as the region running from the second conserved V-encoded cysteine to the conserved J-encoded phenylalanine. In an earlier analysis of roughly 610 of the donors, sequences lacking an unambiguous match to a single V gene segment were excluded. An earlier analysis of a few hundred of the donors called V segments functional above 56.7% productive rearrangements and segregating when the between-donor standard deviation exceeded 5%. A statistical classification framework was developed to diagnose cytomegalovirus status using the catalog of TCR beta chain sequences. In a later analysis, V and J genes were assigned by comparing TCR nucleotide sequences against IMGT/GENE-DB human TR gene sequences. A later analysis assigned CDR3 sequences and most-parsimonious VDJ recombination scenarios with the TCRdist pipeline. In a later analysis, each TCR beta chain was defined by its CDR3 amino acid sequence together with its V-gene family, and reads lacking a unique V-gene family were excluded. A later analysis removed 592 highly shared, low-generation-probability nucleotide sequences to deal with suspected cross-contamination and a sequencing artifact. A later analysis calculated a clonal expansion index for each public chain from normalized within-repertoire ranks of inferred template counts. In a later analysis, generation probabilities were computed with a VDJ recombination model fitted to out-of-frame rearrangements, and the resulting probabilities were checked against IGoR. In a later analysis, hypergeometric tests were used to score TCR-TCR, TCR-HLA and TCR-CMV co-occurrence, with a repertoire-size bias correction applied to TCR pairs. To estimate false discovery rates, a later analysis permuted the HLA or CMV assignments 20 times. In a later analysis, co-occurring TCRs were grouped with DBSCAN, and TCRdist sequence similarity was added when clustering was performed within HLA-allele-positive subsets. Co-occurrence clustering excluded repertoires with fewer than 30,000 or more than 120,000 public chains, plus five with anomalous nucleotide sharing. TCRdb mirrors the immuneACCESS table, restricted to in-frame sequences. Some clones are absent from its copies; in checked studies, under half trace to an unresolved V gene, and the reason for the others is unknown. The V and J calls and clone size come from that table; D and trimming were worked out from the DNA. This sample lists 75,000 to 100,000 clones; around 75% were detected once. The leading ten clones occupy roughly 9.7% of the sample.

With regard to this clone: What antigen it recognizes has not been identified. No base quality values were provided; no much bigger clone lies one nucleotide off.

The cohort comprised under 700 healthy bone marrow donors. At the time of sampling, all cohort members were nominally healthy, though unrecorded immune exposures were likely present. The donor tested CMV seropositive, placing the donor among the 289 seropositive members of the cohort. Each donor provided a peripheral blood sample, and peripheral blood mononuclear cells were used for TCR beta sequencing. The Qiagen DNeasy Blood Extraction Kit was used to extract genomic DNA from the blood cell samples. This clonotype was obtained from a man between 18 and 29 years old in good health and CMV-seropositive. The source material was PBMCs. The chain is made from TRBV5-4 and TRBJ1-2, with no D gene named confidently. The CDR3: CASKVAGTTNYGYTF. Read as DNA, the sequence is TGTGCCAGCAAGGTCGCGGGAACTACTAACTATGGCTACACCTTC.